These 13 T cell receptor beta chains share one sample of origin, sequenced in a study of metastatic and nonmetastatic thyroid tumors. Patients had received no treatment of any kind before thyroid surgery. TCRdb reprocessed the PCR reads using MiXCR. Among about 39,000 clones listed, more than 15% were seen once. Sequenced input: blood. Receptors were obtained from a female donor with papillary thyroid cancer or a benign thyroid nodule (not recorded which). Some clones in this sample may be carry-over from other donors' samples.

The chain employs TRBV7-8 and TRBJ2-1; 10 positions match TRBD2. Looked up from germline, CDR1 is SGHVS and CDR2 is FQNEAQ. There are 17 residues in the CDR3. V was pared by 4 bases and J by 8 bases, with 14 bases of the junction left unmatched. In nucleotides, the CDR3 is TGTGCCAGCAGCTCATCATTGAGCGGGAGGGCCGGGCATGAGCAGTTCTTC. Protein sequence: CASSSSLSGRAGHEQFF.

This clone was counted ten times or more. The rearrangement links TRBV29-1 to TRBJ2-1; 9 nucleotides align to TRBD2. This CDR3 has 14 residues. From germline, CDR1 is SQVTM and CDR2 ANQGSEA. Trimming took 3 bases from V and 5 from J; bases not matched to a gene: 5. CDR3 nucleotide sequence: TGCAGCGTTGAGGTTAGCGGGAGCAACAATGAGCAGTTCTTC. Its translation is CSVEVSGSNNEQFF.

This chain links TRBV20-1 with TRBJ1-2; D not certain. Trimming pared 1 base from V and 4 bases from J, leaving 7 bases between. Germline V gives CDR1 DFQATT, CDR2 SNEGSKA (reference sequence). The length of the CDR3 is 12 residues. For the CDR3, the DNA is TGCAGTGCTAGAGGGGAGGGCTATGGCTACACCTTC. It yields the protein CSARGEGYGYTF.

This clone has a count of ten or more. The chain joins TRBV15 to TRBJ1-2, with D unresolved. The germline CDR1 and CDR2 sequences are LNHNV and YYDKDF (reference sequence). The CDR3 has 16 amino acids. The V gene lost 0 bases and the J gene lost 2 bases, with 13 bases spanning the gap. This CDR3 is CATSRDRGRYNYGYTF. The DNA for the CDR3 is TGTGCCACCAGCAGAGATAGAGGTCGGTACAACTATGGCTACACCTTC.

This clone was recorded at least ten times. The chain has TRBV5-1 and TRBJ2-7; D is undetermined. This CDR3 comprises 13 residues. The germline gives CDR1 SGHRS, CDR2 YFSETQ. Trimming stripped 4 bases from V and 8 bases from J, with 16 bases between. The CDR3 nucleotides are TGCGCCAGCAGCACCGAAAGCCTGGGAAAGCAGTACTTC. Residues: CASSTESLGKQYF.

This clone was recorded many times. The CDR3 reads CASSLGGQGIIEAFF. The CDR3 coding sequence is TGTGCCAGCAGTTTAGGGGGACAGGGAATTATTGAAGCTTTCTTT. The rearrangement joins TRBV28 to TRBJ1-1; 9 bases are shared with TRBD1. The length of the CDR3 is 15 residues. CDR1 and CDR2 from the germline V gene are MDHEN and SYDVKM. With V trimmed by 2 bases and J by 7 bases, 8 bases remained unmatched.

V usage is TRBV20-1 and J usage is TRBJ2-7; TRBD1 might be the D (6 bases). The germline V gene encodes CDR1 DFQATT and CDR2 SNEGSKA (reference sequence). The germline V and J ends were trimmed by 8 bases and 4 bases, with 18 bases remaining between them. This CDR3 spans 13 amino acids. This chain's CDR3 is CSSAVQGGYEQYF. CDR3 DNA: TGCAGTTCCGCCGTACAGGGTGGGTACGAGCAGTACTTC.

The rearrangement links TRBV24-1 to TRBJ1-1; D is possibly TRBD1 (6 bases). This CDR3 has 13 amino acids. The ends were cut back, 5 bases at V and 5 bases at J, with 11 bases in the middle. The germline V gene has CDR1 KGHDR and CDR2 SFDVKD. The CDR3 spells CATSANRETEAFF. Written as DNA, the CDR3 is TGTGCCACCAGTGCTAACAGGGAAACTGAAGCTTTCTTT.

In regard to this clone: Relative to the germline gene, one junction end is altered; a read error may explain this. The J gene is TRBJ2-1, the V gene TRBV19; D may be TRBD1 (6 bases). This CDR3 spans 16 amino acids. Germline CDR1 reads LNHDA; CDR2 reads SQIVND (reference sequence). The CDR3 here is CASSIAVRGSYNDQFF. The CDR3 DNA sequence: TGTGCCAGTAGTATAGCCGTGAGGGGGTCCTACAATGATCAGTTCTTC.

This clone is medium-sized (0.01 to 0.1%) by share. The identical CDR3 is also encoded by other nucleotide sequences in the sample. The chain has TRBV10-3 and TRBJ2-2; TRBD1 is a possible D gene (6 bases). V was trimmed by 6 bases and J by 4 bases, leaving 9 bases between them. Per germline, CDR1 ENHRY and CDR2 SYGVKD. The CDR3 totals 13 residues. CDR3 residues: CAISEGGTGELFF. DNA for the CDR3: TGTGCCATCAGCGAAGGGGGCACCGGGGAGCTGTTTTTT.

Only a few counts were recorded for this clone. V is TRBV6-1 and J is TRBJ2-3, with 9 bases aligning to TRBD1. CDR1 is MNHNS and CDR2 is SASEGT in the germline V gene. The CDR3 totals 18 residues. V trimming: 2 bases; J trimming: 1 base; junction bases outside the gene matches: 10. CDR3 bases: TGTGCCAGCAGTGAAATCGCTGGTGGGACAGGGCGCACAGATACGCAGTATTTT. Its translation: CASSEIAGGTGRTDTQYF.

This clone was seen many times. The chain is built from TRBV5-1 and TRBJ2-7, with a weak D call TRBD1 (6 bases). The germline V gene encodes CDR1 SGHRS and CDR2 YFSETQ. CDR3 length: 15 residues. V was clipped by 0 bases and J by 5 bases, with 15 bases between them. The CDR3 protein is CASSLANMGADEQYF. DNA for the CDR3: TGCGCCAGCAGCTTGGCCAACATGGGGGCGGACGAGCAGTACTTC.

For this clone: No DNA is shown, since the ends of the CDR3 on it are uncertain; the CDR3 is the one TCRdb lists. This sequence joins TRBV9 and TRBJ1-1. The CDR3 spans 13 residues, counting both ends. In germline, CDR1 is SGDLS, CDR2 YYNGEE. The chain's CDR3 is CASIVASGTEALF.